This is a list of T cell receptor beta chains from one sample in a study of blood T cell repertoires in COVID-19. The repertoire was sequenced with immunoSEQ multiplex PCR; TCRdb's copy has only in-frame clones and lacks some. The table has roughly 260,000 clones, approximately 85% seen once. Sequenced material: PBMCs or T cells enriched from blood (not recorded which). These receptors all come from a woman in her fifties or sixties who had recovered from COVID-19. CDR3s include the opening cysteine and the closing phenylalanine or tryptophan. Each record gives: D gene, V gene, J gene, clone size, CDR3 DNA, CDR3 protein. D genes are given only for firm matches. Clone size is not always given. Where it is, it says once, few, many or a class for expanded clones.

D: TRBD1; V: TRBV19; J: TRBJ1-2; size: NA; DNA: TGTGCCAGTGTGGGACAGGGGGCGCGTTATGGCTACACCTTC; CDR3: CASVGQGARYGYTF
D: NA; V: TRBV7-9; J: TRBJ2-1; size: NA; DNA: TGTGCCAGCAGCTTAGAGGGAGCAGAGTACAATGAGCAGTTCTTC; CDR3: CASSLEGAEYNEQFF
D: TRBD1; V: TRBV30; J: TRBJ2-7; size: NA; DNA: TGTGCCTGGACCCCGAGGACAGGGTTGTCCTACGAGCAGTACTTC; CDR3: CAWTPRTGLSYEQYF
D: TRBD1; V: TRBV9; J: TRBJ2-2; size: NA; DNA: TGTGCCAGCAACCCGACAGGGTTGAACACCGGGGAGCTGTTTTTT; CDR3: CASNPTGLNTGELFF
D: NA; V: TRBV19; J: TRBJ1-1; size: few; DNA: TGTGCCAGTAGTATAGAAACTTCGGGGGTCCGAGGCACTGAAGCTTTCTTT; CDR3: CASSIETSGVRGTEAFF
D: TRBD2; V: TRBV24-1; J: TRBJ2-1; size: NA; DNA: TGTGCCACCAGTGATCCGACTAGCAGAGCAGCCAATGAGCAGTTCTTC; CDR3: CATSDPTSRAANEQFF
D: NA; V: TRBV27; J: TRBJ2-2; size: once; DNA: TGTGCCAGCAGTTCACAGACGGCCGGGGAGCTGTTTTTT; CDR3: CASSSQTAGELFF
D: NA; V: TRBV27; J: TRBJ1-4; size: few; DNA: TGTGCCAGCAGTACTAAAAATGAAAAACTGTTTTTT; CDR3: CASSTKNEKLFF
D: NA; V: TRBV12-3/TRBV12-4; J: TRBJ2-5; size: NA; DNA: TGTGCCAGCAGTATCTTGGGCCTGGAGACCCAGTACTTC; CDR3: CASSILGLETQYF
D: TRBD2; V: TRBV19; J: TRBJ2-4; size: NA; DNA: TGTGCCAGTAGTACGGGAGGACTAGCCAAAAACATTCAGTACTTC; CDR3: CASSTGGLAKNIQYF
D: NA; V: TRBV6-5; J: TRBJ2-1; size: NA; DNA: TGTGCCAGCACCCTGCGCAATGAGCAGTTCTTC; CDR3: CASTLRNEQFF
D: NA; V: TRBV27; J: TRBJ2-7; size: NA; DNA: TGTGCCAGCACCGCGGGACTTCCGCAGGGAGAGCAGTACTTC; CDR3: CASTAGLPQGEQYF
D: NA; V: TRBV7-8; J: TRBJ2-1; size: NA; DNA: TGTGCCAGCAGCCGTAGACTAACGAGCTCCTACAATGAGCAGTTCTTC; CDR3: CASSRRLTSSYNEQFF
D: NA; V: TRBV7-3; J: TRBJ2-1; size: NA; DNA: TGTGCCAGCAGCTTAATTGCGAGCTCCTACAATGAGCAGTTCTTC; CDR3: CASSLIASSYNEQFF
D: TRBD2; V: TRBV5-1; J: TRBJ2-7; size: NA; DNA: TGCGCCAGCCACGGCGGGGCTAGCGGATCCTACGAGCAGTACTTC; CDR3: CASHGGASGSYEQYF
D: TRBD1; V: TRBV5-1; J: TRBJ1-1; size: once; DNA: TGCGCCAGCAGCAGGGTCAGGGGGCTTGAAGCTTTCTTT; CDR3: CASSRVRGLEAFF
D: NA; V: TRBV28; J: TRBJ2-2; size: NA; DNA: TGTGCCAGCAGCCGTGCCGGGGAGCTGTTTTTT; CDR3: CASSRAGELFF
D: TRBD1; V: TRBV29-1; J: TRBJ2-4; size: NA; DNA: TGCAGCGTTGCCGGGACAGACATAAACATTCAGTACTTC; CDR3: CSVAGTDINIQYF
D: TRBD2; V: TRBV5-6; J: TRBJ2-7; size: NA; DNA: TGTGCCAGCAGCTTCCGGGGGGTCAGAAACCGCTACGAGCAGTACTTC; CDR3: CASSFRGVRNRYEQYF
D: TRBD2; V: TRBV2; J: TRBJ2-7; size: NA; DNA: TGTGCCAGCAGTCCTACTAGCGGGAGGGCCTACGAGCAGTACTTC; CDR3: CASSPTSGRAYEQYF